The 26 T cell receptor beta chains below all came from one sample that was sequenced in a study of blood T cell repertoires in COVID-19. Sequencing was performed with immunoSEQ multiplex PCR; in TCRdb, only in-frame clones are kept and a portion is missing. The sample yields about 100,000 clones, 85% seen once. Specimen: peripheral blood. The receptor source for this set is a human donor in a cohort sampled during active COVID-19.

V usage is TRBV18 and J usage is TRBJ2-1; 8 bases match TRBD1. The trim removed 2 bases at V and 6 bases at J, leaving 0 bases unmatched. The CDR3 covers 13 residues. Germline values: CDR1 KGHSH, CDR2 LQKENI. The CDR3 DNA follows: TGTGCCAGCTCACCAGGACAGGGCAATGAGCAGTTCTTC. It is translated as CASSPGQGNEQFF. Combining the CDR3 with reference TRBV18 and TRBJ2-1 gives the whole variable domain NAGVMQNPRHLVRRRGQEARLRCSPMKGHSHVYWYRQLPEEGLKFMVYLQKENIIDESGMPKERFSAEFPKEGPSILRIQQVVRGDSAAYFCASSPGQGNEQFFGPGTRLTVL.

The chain carries TRBV10-3 and TRBJ2-7; D is undetermined. The CDR3 covers 12 residues. Per the germline V gene, CDR1 is ENHRY and CDR2 is SYGVKD. Deletions cut 4 bases from V and 5 bases from J, with 9 bases between. The CDR3 DNA follows: TGTGCCATCAGTGGTTTGGCAGACGAGCAGTACTTC. Protein sequence: CAISGLADEQYF.

The chain has TRBV19 and TRBJ1-1; the D is unclear. The V end lost 7 bases, the J end lost 0 bases, and 9 bases lay between the germline ends. There are 13 residues in the CDR3. Germline V gene data show CDR1 as LNHDA and CDR2 as SQIVND (reference sequence). The CDR3 sequence: CASKLKLNTEAFF. For the CDR3, the DNA is TGTGCCAGTAAGCTTAAGTTGAACACTGAAGCTTTCTTT.

J is TRBJ1-3 and V is TRBV7-9; no firm D call. V lost 5 bases to trimming and J lost 1 base, with 15 bases between them. The CDR3 contains 16 residues. Germline V gene sequence: CDR1 SEHNR, CDR2 FQNEAQ (reference sequence). CDR3 DNA sequence: TGTGCCAGCAGCCCCCCGGAACAGATTTCTGGAAACACCATATATTTT. Translated: CASSPPEQISGNTIYF.

This chain joins TRBV7-2 and TRBJ1-1; tentatively, D is TRBD1 (5 bases). The V end lost 3 bases, the J end lost 0 bases, and 8 bases lay between the germline ends. Germline loops: CDR1 SGHTA, CDR2 FQGNSA. This CDR3 has 14 amino acids. DNA of the CDR3: TGTGCCAGCAGCTTCCTGACAGTGAACACTGAAGCTTTCTTT. This codes for CASSFLTVNTEAFF.

The chain has TRBV29-1 and TRBJ2-5, with 15 positions matching TRBD2. Germline V CDR1 and CDR2: SQVTM, ANQGSEA. This CDR3 has 15 residues. With 6 bases clipped from V and 5 bases from J, the junction kept 7 bases outside the gene matches. The CDR3 DNA is TGCAGCGTCAACGGACTAGCGGGAGGGCCCGAGACCCAGTACTTC. It yields the protein CSVNGLAGGPETQYF. The variable domain in full, completed from reference TRBV29-1 and TRBJ2-5, reads SAVISQKPSRDICQRGTSLTIQCQVDSQVTMMFWYRQQPGQSLTLIATANQGSEATYESGFVIDKFPISRPNLTFSTLTVSNMSPEDSSIYLCSVNGLAGGPETQYFGPGTRLLVL.

V usage is TRBV10-3 and J usage is TRBJ2-7; D might be TRBD1 (6 bases). The V end was cut by 6 bases, the J end by 4 bases, with 19 bases between. CDR1 and CDR2 from the germline V gene are ENHRY and SYGVKD. The length of the CDR3 is 15 residues. CDR3 coding DNA: TGTGCCATCAGCTACAGTATAGGGGGAGAATACGAGCAGTACTTC. It translates to CAISYSIGGEYEQYF.

The J gene is TRBJ2-7, the V gene TRBV6-5, with D uncertain. V gave up 8 bases and J gave up 0 bases, with 5 bases separating them. The germline V gene encodes CDR1 MNHEY and CDR2 SVGAGI. This CDR3 has 11 residues. CDR3 protein: CASGRSYEQYF. In nucleotides, the CDR3 is TGTGCCAGCGGGCGCTCCTACGAGCAGTACTTC.

The chain has TRBV27 and TRBJ2-2; 12 bases line up with TRBD2. The CDR3 covers 15 residues. Germline assignment: CDR1 MNHEY and CDR2 SMNVEV (reference sequence). V was clipped by 8 bases and J by 4 bases; unmatched bases: 5. CDR3 DNA: TGTGCCAGCCACTCTAGCGGGAGGGTCACCGGGGAGCTGTTTTTT. This sequence encodes CASHSSGRVTGELFF.

The genes are TRBV27 and TRBJ2-7, with TRBD1 matching 7 bases. The CDR3 spans 15 residues. Germline CDR1 reads MNHEY; CDR2 reads SMNVEV (reference sequence). Trimming at V came to 6 bases and at J to 2 bases, leaving 10 bases not matched to a gene. This chain's CDR3 is CASRFKPGQPYEQYF. The CDR3 DNA reads as TGTGCCAGCAGATTTAAACCGGGACAGCCCTACGAGCAGTACTTC.

The J gene is TRBJ1-2, the V gene TRBV9; 11 nucleotides agree with TRBD1. Per the germline V gene, CDR1 is SGDLS and CDR2 is YYNGEE. Trimming cost V 0 bases and J 7 bases; bases outside gene matches: 8. This CDR3 contains 16 residues. This CDR3 is CASSVEGGQGAGGYTF. DNA for the CDR3: TGTGCCAGCAGCGTAGAAGGTGGACAGGGGGCTGGTGGCTACACCTTC.

The J gene is TRBJ1-6, the V gene TRBV12-3 or TRBV12-4; TRBD1 is a possible D gene (6 bases). The V and J ends lost 6 bases and 9 bases respectively, with 9 bases between them. This CDR3 has 12 residues. This chain's CDR3 is CASSPGVSPLHF. In DNA form, the CDR3 reads TGTGCCAGCAGCCCAGGGGTTTCACCCCTCCACTTT.

In this sample, this clone turned up once. This chain joins TRBV19 and TRBJ2-2; possible D gene TRBD2, 6 bases. This CDR3 has 14 amino acids. Between the trimmed V and J ends, which lost 5 bases and 6 bases, there was a span of 13 bases. CDR1 and CDR2 from the germline V gene are LNHDA and SQIVND (reference sequence). CDR3 coding DNA: TGTGCCAGTAGTGAGACTAGAGGTCCCGGGGAGCTGTTTTTT. Amino acids: CASSETRGPGELFF.

The genes are TRBV27 and TRBJ2-4; D perhaps matches TRBD2 (6 bases). The CDR3 is 16 residues long. Germline loops: CDR1 MNHEY, CDR2 SMNVEV (reference sequence). Trimming left V 5 bases short and J 7 bases short, with 21 bases between. CDR3: CASSPVSLGRLNIQYF. The CDR3 DNA reads TGTGCCAGCAGTCCTGTAAGTTTAGGGAGGTTGAACATTCAGTACTTC.

The chain joins TRBV2 to TRBJ2-3; 7 nucleotides line up with TRBD2. V dropped 3 bases and J dropped 0; count of bases not matched to a gene: 3. The CDR3 sequence is 15 residues long. The germline V gene encodes CDR1 SNHLY and CDR2 FYNNEI. CDR3 region: CASSDAGVSTDTQYF. The CDR3 DNA is TGTGCCAGCAGTGATGCGGGAGTGAGCACAGATACGCAGTATTTT.

This chain joins TRBV7-6 and TRBJ2-7, with D possibly matching TRBD1 (6 bases). CDR1 and CDR2 (germline): SGHVS, FNYEAQ. V lost 0 bases, J lost 3 bases, and 12 bases lay in between. The CDR3 loop spans 15 amino acids. The DNA of the CDR3 is TGTGCCAGCAGCTTAGCGGGGCAGGGGAACTACGAGCAGTACTTC. Translation gives CASSLAGQGNYEQYF.

This CDR3 is CASSTLGGELFF. CDR3 sequence (DNA): TGTGCCAGCAGTACCCTCGGCGGGGAGCTGTTTTTT. The V gene is TRBV12-3 or TRBV12-4, the J gene TRBJ2-2; D remains unclear. Trimming removed 5 bases at V and 7 bases at J, with 8 bases between. This CDR3 spans 12 amino acids.

This clone was picked up one time. This chain links TRBV14 with TRBJ2-3, with D tentatively TRBD2 (5 bases). V lost 0 bases and J 8 bases, leaving 9 bases between the germline ends. The CDR3 is 13 residues long. Germline V gene sequence: CDR1 SGHDN, CDR2 FVKESK. The CDR3 here is CASSQDFRGTQYF. Written as DNA, the CDR3 is TGTGCCAGCAGCCAAGATTTCCGGGGTACGCAGTATTTT.

This clone was picked up one time. The rearrangement uses TRBV6-6 and TRBJ2-1; a possible D gene is TRBD1 (6 bases). Germline-derived CDR1 and CDR2 are MNHNY and SVGAGI (reference sequence). The CDR3 runs to 16 residues. Trimming took off 1 base at V and 4 bases at J, with 14 bases between the two ends. CDR3 bases: TGTGCCAGCAGTTACTTCGATAGGGGGACGTACAATGAGCAGTTCTTC. Residues: CASSYFDRGTYNEQFF.

The chain employs TRBV9 and TRBJ1-2; 8 nucleotides align to TRBD1. Trimming cost V 3 bases and J 2 bases; bases outside gene matches: 6. The CDR3 consists of 15 residues. Germline CDR1 SGDLS, CDR2 YYNGEE. CDR3 nucleotides: TGTGCCAGCAGCGACGATCGGACAGGGAACTATGGCTACACCTTC. Amino acids: CASSDDRTGNYGYTF.

This clone was detected once. V is TRBV18 and J is TRBJ2-2; 8 nucleotides align to TRBD1. V dropped 2 bases and J dropped 3; count of bases not matched to a gene: 5. The CDR3 runs 16 residues. The germline gives CDR1 KGHSH, CDR2 LQKENI. In DNA form, the CDR3 reads TGTGCCAGCTCACCATTGGGACAGGAGCACACCGGGGAGCTGTTTTTT. The encoded protein is CASSPLGQEHTGELFF.

This chain links TRBV4-3 with TRBJ2-7; TRBD1 matches 11 bases. Germline CDR1 and CDR2: LGHNA and YSLEER. V shed 1 base, J shed 2 bases, and the junction held 4 bases outside the gene matches. This CDR3 has 16 amino acids. The CDR3 DNA sequence: TGCGCCAGCAGCCAAGGGGGGACAGGGGGACCCTACGAGCAGTACTTC. Translating it yields CASSQGGTGGPYEQYF.

This chain joins TRBV6-4 and TRBJ1-3; possibly TRBD1 for D (5 bases). Trimming removed 2 bases from V and 0 bases from J, with 11 bases in between. In germline, CDR1 is MRHNA, CDR2 SNTAGT. This CDR3 is 16 amino acids long. CDR3 residues: CASSDGRVNSGNTIYF. CDR3 bases: TGTGCCAGCAGTGACGGCAGGGTCAACTCTGGAAACACCATATATTTT.

The rearrangement links TRBV28 to TRBJ2-2; 8 nucleotides agree with TRBD1. Germline CDR1 reads MDHEN; CDR2 reads SYDVKM. The length of the CDR3 is 13 residues. Germline trimming cut 6 bases from V and 5 bases from J; bases unmatched to any gene: 2. CDR3 sequence reads: CASRRQGTGELFF. The CDR3 nucleotides are TGTGCCAGCAGAAGACAGGGGACCGGGGAGCTGTTTTTT.

The chain joins TRBV19 to TRBJ2-3; TRBD2 matches 8 bases. This CDR3 is built from 15 residues. V shed 6 bases, J shed 1 base, and the junction held 6 bases outside the gene matches. The germline gives CDR1 LNHDA, CDR2 SQIVND (reference sequence). The CDR3 protein is CASRADGRGTDTQYF. The CDR3 DNA reads as TGTGCCAGTAGAGCCGACGGGAGGGGCACAGATACGCAGTATTTT.

The rearrangement uses TRBV6-5 and TRBJ2-7, with 7 nucleotides matching TRBD1. The CDR3 sequence is 14 residues long. V gave up 3 bases and J gave up 3 bases; unmatched junction bases: 5. Germline assignment: CDR1 MNHEY and CDR2 SVGAGI. The CDR3 spells CASSYSDRVYEQYF. The CDR3, as DNA: TGTGCCAGCAGTTATTCCGACAGGGTCTACGAGCAGTACTTC.